Presented here are 20 T cell receptor beta chains from one specimen sequenced in a study of identical twins. TCRdb fed the 5' RACE reads into MiXCR, producing one record per CDR3 protein. The sample records hundreds of thousands of distinct CDR3 sequences, less than 7% being singletons. Specimen: naive T cells sorted from blood. Receptors originate from a man aged 18 to 35 in good health.

V and J are TRBV13 and TRBJ2-7; D is undetermined. This CDR3 comprises 14 residues. V was clipped by 3 bases and J by 7 bases, with 16 bases between them. Germline CDR1 reads PRHDT; CDR2 reads FYEKMQ (reference sequence). The CDR3 DNA reads TGTGCCAGCAGCTTGGCGGCTCAACCCGGGGAGCAGTACGTC. Its translation: CASSLAAQPGEQYV.

The chain employs TRBV6-5 and TRBJ2-3; D not certain. The CDR3 length is 13 residues. The germline gives CDR1 MNHEY, CDR2 SVGAGI. V shed 3 bases and J shed 1 base, with 5 bases lying between them. The CDR3 region is CASSYFGTDTQYF. As DNA, the CDR3 is TGTGCCAGCAGTTATTTCGGCACAGATACGCAGTATTTT.

This clonotype has just a few counts. The V gene is TRBV30, the J gene TRBJ2-3; a weak D match, TRBD2 (5 bases). The V end lost 0 bases, the J end lost 2 bases, and 18 bases lay between the germline ends. Germline V CDR1 and CDR2: GTSNPN, SVGIG (reference sequence). The CDR3 contains 17 residues. This CDR3 reads CAWSVGLAQKFTDTQYF. Here the CDR3 DNA reads TGTGCCTGGAGTGTCGGCCTAGCCCAAAAATTCACAGATACGCAGTATTTT.

The sample holds many counts of this clonotype. The J gene is TRBJ2-3, the V gene TRBV5-1, with 15 bases that match TRBD2. V was pared by 5 bases and J by 2 bases, with 15 bases of the junction left unmatched. The germline CDR1 and CDR2 sequences are SGHRS and YFSETQ. The CDR3 runs to 20 residues. The CDR3 loop reads CASRWPPGLAGGASTDTQYF. CDR3 bases: TGCGCCAGCAGGTGGCCACCGGGACTAGCGGGGGGCGCTTCCACAGATACGCAGTATTTT.

This clonotype was observed a handful of times. V usage is TRBV7-2 and J usage is TRBJ2-7; D perhaps matches TRBD2 (7 bases). The CDR3 spans 15 residues. Between the trimmed V and J ends, which lost 1 base and 2 bases, there was a span of 12 bases. The germline V gene has CDR1 SGHTA and CDR2 FQGNSA. Here the CDR3 reads CASSLDGGGAYEQYV. The DNA for the CDR3 is TGTGCCAGCAGCTTAGATGGGGGGGGCGCCTACGAGCAGTACGTC.

This clonotype has a count of ten or more. The chain recombines TRBV20-1 with TRBJ2-7, with D possibly being TRBD1 or TRBD2 (5 bases each). The CDR3 is made up of 13 amino acids. Trimming took 5 bases from V and 0 from J, leaving 11 bases between them. The germline gives CDR1 DFQATT, CDR2 SNEGSKA (reference sequence). The CDR3 loop is CSAPRAGSYEQYF. The CDR3 nucleotides are TGCAGTGCTCCCAGGGCGGGCTCCTACGAGCAGTACTTC.

In this sample, this clonotype turned up a few times. The rearrangement uses TRBV25-1 and TRBJ2-1, with 10 nucleotides matching TRBD1. V trimming: 5 bases; J trimming: 4 bases; junction bases outside the gene matches: 8. The CDR3 loop spans 16 amino acids. Germline V gene lookup returns CDR1 MGHDK and CDR2 SYGVNS. CDR3 amino acids: CASSITGQGRYNEQFF. As DNA, the CDR3 is TGTGCCAGCAGTATTACGGGACAGGGGCGATACAATGAGCAGTTCTTC.

The V gene is TRBV6-2 or TRBV6-3, the J gene TRBJ2-5; D perhaps matches TRBD1 (6 bases). Germline V gene data show CDR1 as MNHEY and CDR2 as SVGEGT. V was cut by 5 bases and J by 5 bases, with 15 bases left in between. This CDR3 spans 14 amino acids. Here the CDR3 reads CASSQQGNIETQYF. The CDR3 coding sequence is TGTGCCAGCAGTCAACAGGGTAATATCGAGACCCAGTACTTC.

CDR3 sequence reads: CSARFDGSPRGANYGYTF. The CDR3 DNA follows: TGCAGTGCTAGATTTGACGGTAGCCCCCGCGGGGCTAACTATGGCTACACCTTC. The gene calls are TRBV20-1 and TRBJ1-2; no firm D call. Looked up from germline, CDR1 is DFQATT and CDR2 is SNEGSKA (reference sequence). The CDR3 totals 18 residues. V shed 2 bases and J shed 0 bases, with 22 bases lying between them.

This clonotype was found a few times. CDR3 coding DNA: TGTGCCAGCAGCGCCCCGGGACTAGTGAGGCACAATGAGCAGTTCTTC. Protein sequence: CASSAPGLVRHNEQFF. The rearrangement links TRBV13 to TRBJ2-1, with TRBD2 identical over 8 bases. The CDR3 totals 16 residues. CDR1 PRHDT and CDR2 FYEKMQ come from the germline V gene (reference sequence). V gave up 5 bases and J gave up 5 bases; unmatched junction bases: 11. Full variable domain (outside the CDR3, taken from reference TRBV13 and TRBJ2-1): AAGVIQSPRHLIKEKRETATLKCYPIPRHDTVYWYQQGPGQDPQFLISFYEKMQSDKGSIPDRFSAQQFSDYHSELNMSSLELGDSALYFCASSAPGLVRHNEQFFGPGTRLTVL.

Many counts were recorded for this clonotype. The CDR3 loop is CASSFGTSEADTQYF. As DNA, the CDR3 is TGTGCCAGCAGCTTCGGGACTAGCGAGGCAGATACGCAGTATTTT. The chain joins TRBV9 to TRBJ2-3; 10 nucleotides match TRBD2. The germline V gene encodes CDR1 SGDLS and CDR2 YYNGEE. The CDR3 extends over 15 amino acids. V was clipped by 4 bases and J by 4 bases; unmatched bases: 6.

This clonotype appeared a few times. This chain links TRBV12-5 with TRBJ2-5; D remains ambiguous. This CDR3 has 14 amino acids. V dropped 1 base and J dropped 0 bases, with 6 bases sitting between them. Germline assignment: CDR1 LGHNT and CDR2 FRNRAP. The CDR3 sequence: CASGLDENQETQYF. DNA of the CDR3: TGTGCTAGTGGTTTGGACGAAAACCAAGAGACCCAGTACTTC.

This clonotype occurred many times. This chain connects TRBV9 to TRBJ2-1; 8 nucleotides match TRBD1. With V trimmed by 0 bases and J by 4 bases, 3 bases remained unmatched. This CDR3 contains 15 residues. Germline V gene sequence: CDR1 SGDLS, CDR2 YYNGEE. The CDR3 loop is CASSVVGTGYNEQFF. As DNA, the CDR3 is TGTGCCAGCAGCGTAGTTGGGACAGGATACAATGAGCAGTTCTTC.

The V and J genes are TRBV7-2 and TRBJ2-5; TRBD2 agrees at 7 bases. Germline V gives CDR1 SGHTA, CDR2 FQGNSA. This CDR3 contains 17 residues. Unmatched junction bases numbered 14, after V lost 4 bases and J lost 3 bases. CDR3 sequence (DNA): TGTGCCAGCAGCTCCCCCGGGCGGGAGTGGGAAGAAGAGACCCAGTACTTC. It is translated as CASSSPGREWEEETQYF.

There are many counts of this clonotype. The V call is TRBV12-3 or TRBV12-4, the J call TRBJ1-3, with D tentatively TRBD1 (6 bases). The V and J ends lost 4 bases and 3 bases respectively, with 10 bases between them. This CDR3 is built from 14 residues. The CDR3 spells CASSWVTGGNTIYF. In DNA, the CDR3 is TGTGCCAGCAGTTGGGTGACAGGTGGAAACACCATATATTTT.

The chain couples TRBV3-1 to TRBJ2-1; TRBD2 agrees at 11 bases. The CDR3 has 16 residues. Germline loops: CDR1 LGHDT, CDR2 YNNKEL (reference sequence). Germline trimming cut 3 bases from V and 6 bases from J; bases unmatched to any gene: 7. In DNA, the CDR3 is TGTGCCAGCAGCCATATAGCGGGAGGGCCTATCAATGAGCAGTTCTTC. Its protein product is CASSHIAGGPINEQFF.

This clonotype came up many times. V and J are TRBV9 and TRBJ2-7, with TRBD2 matching over 14 bases. Trimming took 4 bases from V and 12 from J; bases not matched to a gene: 6. Germline assignment: CDR1 SGDLS and CDR2 YYNGEE. The length of the CDR3 is 13 residues. The CDR3 DNA is TGTGCCAGCAGCCCGGGACTAGCGGGAGACCGGTACTTC. Protein sequence: CASSPGLAGDRYF.

The CDR3: CASSKPGLAGRTGELFF. The CDR3 region has the DNA TGTGCCAGCAGCAAACCGGGACTAGCGGGACGGACCGGGGAGCTGTTTTTT. V gene TRBV9 combines with J gene TRBJ2-2; 13 bases are a match to TRBD2. V lost 4 bases to trimming and J lost 5 bases; unmatched junction nucleotides: 8. CDR1 SGDLS and CDR2 YYNGEE come from the germline V gene. This CDR3 is 17 amino acids long.

This clonotype was observed many times. The chain couples TRBV29-1 to TRBJ2-7; D gene ambiguous. Germline CDR1 is SQVTM and CDR2 is ANQGSEA. The germline V and J ends were trimmed by 8 bases and 6 bases, with 20 bases remaining between them. The CDR3 sequence is 13 residues long. CDR3 nucleotide sequence: TGCAGCTCAATAGACTCCCGAAAGCGCGAGCAGTACTTC. Its translation: CSSIDSRKREQYF.

This chain uses TRBV25-1 with TRBJ2-1; 7 bases fit TRBD1. CDR1 and CDR2 (germline): MGHDK, SYGVNS. V was pared by 2 bases and J by 9 bases, with 7 bases of the junction left unmatched. CDR3 length equals 14 residues. The CDR3: CASSETTGVGEQFF. CDR3 sequence (DNA): TGTGCCAGCAGTGAAACAACAGGGGTCGGTGAGCAGTTCTTC.